A single sample gave rise to the 2 T cell receptor beta chains below, sequenced in a study of T cells after yellow fever vaccination. TCRdb reprocessed the 5' RACE reads with MiXCR, giving one entry per CDR3 protein. The data show about 630,000 distinct CDR3 sequences, roughly 12% seen once. The sequencing used PBMCs, collected on the day of the yellow fever booster vaccination. Source of these receptors: a man aged 25 to 40 who received the YFV17D yellow fever vaccine.

This clonotype was seen once. The gene calls are TRBV6-5 and TRBJ2-1; D gene uncertain. V lost 8 bases and J lost 0, with 5 bases in between. CDR1 and CDR2 from the germline V gene are MNHEY and SVGAGI. The length of the CDR3 is 12 residues. CDR3 sequence (DNA): TGTGCCAGCGCTAGCTCCTACAATGAGCAGTTCTTC. Encoded protein: CASASSYNEQFF.

This chain connects TRBV12-3 or TRBV12-4 to TRBJ1-3, with a tentative D call TRBD1 (5 bases). This CDR3 spans 17 amino acids. The ends were cut back, 5 bases at V and 0 bases at J, with 17 bases in the middle. The CDR3 region is CASSQNRIRDSGNTIYF. CDR3 sequence (DNA): TGTGCCAGCAGTCAAAACAGGATTCGGGACTCTGGAAACACCATATATTTT.